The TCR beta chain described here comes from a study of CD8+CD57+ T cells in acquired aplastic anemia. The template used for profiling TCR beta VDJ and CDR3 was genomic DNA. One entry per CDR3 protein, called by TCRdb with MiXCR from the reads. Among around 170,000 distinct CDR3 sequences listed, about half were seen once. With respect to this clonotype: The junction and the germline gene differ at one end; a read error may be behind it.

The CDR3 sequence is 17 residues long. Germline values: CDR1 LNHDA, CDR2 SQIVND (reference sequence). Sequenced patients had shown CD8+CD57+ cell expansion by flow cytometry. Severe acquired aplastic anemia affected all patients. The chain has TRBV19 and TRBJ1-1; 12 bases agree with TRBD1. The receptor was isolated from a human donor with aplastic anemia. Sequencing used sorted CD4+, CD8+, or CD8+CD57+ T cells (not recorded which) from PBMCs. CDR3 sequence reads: CASSLLSGQGANTEAFF. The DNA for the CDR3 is TGTGCCAGTAGTCTCCTCTCGGGACAGGGGGCGAACACTGAAGCTTTCTTC.